A few counts support the clone carrying this T cell receptor (beta chain). These data come from a study of blood T cell repertoires in COVID-19. The wider study: Donors in the United States, Italy and Spain gave samples during acute or convalescent COVID-19.

In the original workflow: Amplification from reference gene primers served as the basis for estimated nucleated cell counts. Assay used: immunoSEQ multiplex PCR; TCRdb lists only in-frame clones, some missing. The V and J calls and clone size were taken over from that table, and D and trimming were inferred from the DNA. The sample records 130,000 or so clones, more than 60% being singletons. V lost 7 bases and J 5 bases, leaving 11 bases between the germline ends. The CDR3 is 12 residues long. Germline V lookup: CDR1 LNHDA, CDR2 SQIVND (reference sequence). The chain carries TRBV19 and TRBJ1-1; D might be TRBD1 (6 bases). The TCR sequence derives from a man aged 45 to 65 with acute or convalescent COVID-19. Sequencing was carried out using peripheral blood. The DNA of the CDR3 is TGTGCCAGTAAACAAAGGGGGACTGAAGCTTTCTTT. This encodes CASKQRGTEAFF.